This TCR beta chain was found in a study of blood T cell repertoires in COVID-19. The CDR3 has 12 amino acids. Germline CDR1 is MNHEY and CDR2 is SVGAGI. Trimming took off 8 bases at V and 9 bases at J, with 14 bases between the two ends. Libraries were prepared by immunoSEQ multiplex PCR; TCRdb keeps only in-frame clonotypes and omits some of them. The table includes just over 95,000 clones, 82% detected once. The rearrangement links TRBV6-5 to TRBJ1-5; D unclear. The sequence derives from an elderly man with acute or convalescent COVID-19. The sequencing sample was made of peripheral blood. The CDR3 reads CASFQPSGPQHF. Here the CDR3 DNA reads TGTGCCAGCTTCCAGCCCTCGGGGCCCCAGCATTTT.